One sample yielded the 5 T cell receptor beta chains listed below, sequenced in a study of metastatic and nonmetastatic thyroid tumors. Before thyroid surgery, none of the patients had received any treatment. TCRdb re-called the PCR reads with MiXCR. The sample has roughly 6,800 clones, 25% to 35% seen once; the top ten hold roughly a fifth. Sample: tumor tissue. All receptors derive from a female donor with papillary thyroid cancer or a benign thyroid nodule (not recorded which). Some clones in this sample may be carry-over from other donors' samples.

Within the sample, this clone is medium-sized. The CDR3 DNA sequence: TGTGCCAGCAGCTTAGTATCCGGGACAGCCGCCTATGGCTACACCTTC. Its translation is CASSLVSGTAAYGYTF. This sequence joins TRBV7-9 and TRBJ1-2; TRBD1 matches at 7 bases. Germline values: CDR1 SEHNR, CDR2 FQNEAQ (reference sequence). The CDR3 is 16 residues long. The ends lost 1 base at V and 4 bases at J; junction bases unmatched: 9. The full variable domain, its missing parts supplied by reference TRBV7-9 and TRBJ1-2, is DTGVSQNPRHKITKRGQNVTFRCDPISEHNRLYWYRQTLGQGPEFLTYFQNEAQLEKSRLLSDRFSAERPKGSFSTLEIQRTEQGDSAMYLCASSLVSGTAAYGYTFGSGTRLTVV.

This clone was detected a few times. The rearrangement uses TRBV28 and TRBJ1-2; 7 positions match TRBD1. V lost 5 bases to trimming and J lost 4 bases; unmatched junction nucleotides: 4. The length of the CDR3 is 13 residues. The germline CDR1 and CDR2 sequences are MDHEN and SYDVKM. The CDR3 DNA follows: TGTGCCAGCAGTCGACAGGGATCCTATGGCTACACCTTC. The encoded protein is CASSRQGSYGYTF.

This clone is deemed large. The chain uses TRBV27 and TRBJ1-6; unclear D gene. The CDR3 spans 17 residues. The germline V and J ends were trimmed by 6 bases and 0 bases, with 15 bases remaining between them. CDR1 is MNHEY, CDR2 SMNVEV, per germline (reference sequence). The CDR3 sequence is CASSTRAESSYNSPLHF. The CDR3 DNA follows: TGTGCCAGCAGCACGAGGGCAGAAAGCTCCTATAATTCACCCCTCCACTTT.

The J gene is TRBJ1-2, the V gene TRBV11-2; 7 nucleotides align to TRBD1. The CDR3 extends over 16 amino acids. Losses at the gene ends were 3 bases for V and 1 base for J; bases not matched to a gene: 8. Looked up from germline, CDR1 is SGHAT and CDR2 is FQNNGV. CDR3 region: CASSFGGQLLNYGYTF. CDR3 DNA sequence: TGTGCCAGCAGCTTCGGGGGACAGCTTCTTAACTATGGCTACACCTTC.

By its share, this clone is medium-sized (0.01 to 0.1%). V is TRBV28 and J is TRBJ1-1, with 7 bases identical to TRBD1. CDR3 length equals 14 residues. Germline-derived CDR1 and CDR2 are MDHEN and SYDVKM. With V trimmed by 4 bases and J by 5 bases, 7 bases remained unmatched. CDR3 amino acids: CASSSGGSRTEAFF. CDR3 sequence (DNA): TGTGCCAGCAGTTCAGGGGGTTCTAGGACTGAAGCTTTCTTT.